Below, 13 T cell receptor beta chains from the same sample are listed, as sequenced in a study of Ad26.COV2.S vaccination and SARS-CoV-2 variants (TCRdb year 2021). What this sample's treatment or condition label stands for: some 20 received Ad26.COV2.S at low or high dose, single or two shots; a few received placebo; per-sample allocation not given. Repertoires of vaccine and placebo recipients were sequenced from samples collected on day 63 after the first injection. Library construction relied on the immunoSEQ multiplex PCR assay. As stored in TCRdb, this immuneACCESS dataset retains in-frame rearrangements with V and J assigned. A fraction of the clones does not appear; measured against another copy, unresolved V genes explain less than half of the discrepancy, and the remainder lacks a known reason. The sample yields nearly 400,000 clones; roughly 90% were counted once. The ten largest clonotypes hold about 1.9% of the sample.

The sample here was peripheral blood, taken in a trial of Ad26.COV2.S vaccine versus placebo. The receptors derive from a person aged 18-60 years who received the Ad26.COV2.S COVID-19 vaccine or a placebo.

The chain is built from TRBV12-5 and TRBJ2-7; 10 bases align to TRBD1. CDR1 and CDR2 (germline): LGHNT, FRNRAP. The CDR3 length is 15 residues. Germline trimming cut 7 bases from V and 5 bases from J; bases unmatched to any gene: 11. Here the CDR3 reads CASASKGTGVHEQYF. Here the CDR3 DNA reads TGTGCTAGTGCCTCGAAGGGGACAGGGGTCCACGAGCAGTACTTC.

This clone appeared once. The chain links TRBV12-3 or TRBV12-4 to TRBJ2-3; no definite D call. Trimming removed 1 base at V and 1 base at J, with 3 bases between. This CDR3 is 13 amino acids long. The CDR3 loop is CASSLGRTDTQYF. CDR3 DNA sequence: TGTGCCAGCAGTTTAGGGCGCACAGATACGCAGTATTTT.

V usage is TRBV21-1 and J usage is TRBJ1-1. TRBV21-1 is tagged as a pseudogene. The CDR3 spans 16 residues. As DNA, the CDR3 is TGTGCCAGCAGCAAAGTTGGTTTGTGCATGAACACTGAAGCTTTCTTT. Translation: CASSKVGLCMNTEAFF.

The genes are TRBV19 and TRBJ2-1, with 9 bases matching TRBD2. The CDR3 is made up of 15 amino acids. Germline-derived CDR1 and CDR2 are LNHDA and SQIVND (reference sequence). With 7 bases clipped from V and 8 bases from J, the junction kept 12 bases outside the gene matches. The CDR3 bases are TGTGCCAGTATTTTCGCGGCGGGAGGGCCGTATGAGCAGTTCTTC. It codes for CASIFAAGGPYEQFF.

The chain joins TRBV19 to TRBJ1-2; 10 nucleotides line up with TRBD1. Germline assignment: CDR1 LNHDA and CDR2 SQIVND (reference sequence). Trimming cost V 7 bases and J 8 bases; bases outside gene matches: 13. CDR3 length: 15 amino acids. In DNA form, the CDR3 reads TGTGCCAGTACCCCGACAGGGGGCGGTTTGACCGGCTACACCTTC. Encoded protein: CASTPTGGGLTGYTF.

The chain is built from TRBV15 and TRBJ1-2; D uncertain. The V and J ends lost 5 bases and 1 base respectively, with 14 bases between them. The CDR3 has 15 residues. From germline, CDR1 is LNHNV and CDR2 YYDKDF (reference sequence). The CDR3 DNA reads TGTGCCACCAGCGTTAACCTACTTAATAACTATGGCTACACCTTC. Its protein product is CATSVNLLNNYGYTF.

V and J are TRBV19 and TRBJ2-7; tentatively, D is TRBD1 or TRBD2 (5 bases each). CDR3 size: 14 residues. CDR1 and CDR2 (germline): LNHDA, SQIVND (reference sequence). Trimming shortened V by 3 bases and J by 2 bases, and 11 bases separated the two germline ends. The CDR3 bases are TGTGCCAGTAGTATTACGAGGGGACCCTACGAGCAGTACTTC. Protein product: CASSITRGPYEQYF.

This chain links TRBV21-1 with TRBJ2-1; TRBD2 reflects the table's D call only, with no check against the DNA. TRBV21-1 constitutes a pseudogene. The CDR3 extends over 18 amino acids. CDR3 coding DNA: TGTGCCAGCAGCAAAGTCCGACTAGCGGGAGGGCCCGACAATGAGCAGTTCTTC. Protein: CASSKVRLAGGPDNEQFF.

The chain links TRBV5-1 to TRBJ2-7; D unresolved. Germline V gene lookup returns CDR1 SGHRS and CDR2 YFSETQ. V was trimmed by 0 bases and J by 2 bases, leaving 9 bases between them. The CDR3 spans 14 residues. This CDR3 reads CASSLGLDPYEQYF. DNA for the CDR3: TGCGCCAGCAGCTTGGGACTCGACCCCTACGAGCAGTACTTC.

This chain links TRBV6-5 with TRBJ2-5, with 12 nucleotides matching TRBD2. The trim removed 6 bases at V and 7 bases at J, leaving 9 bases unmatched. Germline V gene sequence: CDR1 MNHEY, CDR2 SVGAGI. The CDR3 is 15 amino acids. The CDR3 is CASSRGLAGEGTQYF. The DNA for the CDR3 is TGTGCCAGCAGCCGGGGACTAGCGGGCGAGGGGACCCAGTACTTC.

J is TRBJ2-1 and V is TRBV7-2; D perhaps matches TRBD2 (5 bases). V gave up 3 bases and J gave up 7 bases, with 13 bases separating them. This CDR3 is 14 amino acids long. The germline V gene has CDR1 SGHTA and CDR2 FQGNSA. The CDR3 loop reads CASSLADWGNEQFF. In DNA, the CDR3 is TGTGCCAGCAGCTTGGCGGACTGGGGAAATGAGCAGTTCTTC.

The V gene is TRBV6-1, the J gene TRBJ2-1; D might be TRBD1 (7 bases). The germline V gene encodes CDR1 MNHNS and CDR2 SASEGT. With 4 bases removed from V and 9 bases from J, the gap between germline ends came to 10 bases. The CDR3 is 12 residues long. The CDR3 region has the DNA TGTGCCAGCAGTGGACAGGGAGGTGAGCAGTTCTTC. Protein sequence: CASSGQGGEQFF.

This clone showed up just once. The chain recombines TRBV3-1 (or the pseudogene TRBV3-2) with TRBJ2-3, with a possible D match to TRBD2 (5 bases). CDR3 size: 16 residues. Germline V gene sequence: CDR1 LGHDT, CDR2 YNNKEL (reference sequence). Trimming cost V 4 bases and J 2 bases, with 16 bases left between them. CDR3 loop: CASSPRRGASTDTQYF. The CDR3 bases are TGTGCCAGCAGCCCACGTCGGGGAGCGTCCACAGATACGCAGTATTTT.